These 16 T cell receptor beta chains were all obtained from the same sample, sequenced in a study of blood T cell repertoires in COVID-19. Assay used: immunoSEQ multiplex PCR; TCRdb lists only in-frame clones, some missing. Among about 100,000 clones, more than 70% were seen once, and the ten largest hold about 13%. Source material: peripheral blood. These receptors originate from a human donor in a cohort sampled during active COVID-19.

The J gene is TRBJ2-5, the V gene TRBV6-5, with no clear D. V gave up 10 bases and J gave up 4 bases, with 10 bases separating them. The CDR3 runs to 11 residues. Germline V gene lookup returns CDR1 MNHEY and CDR2 SVGAGI. CDR3 in amino acids: CATHRGETQYF. In nucleotides, the CDR3 is TGTGCCACCCACCGCGGAGAGACCCAGTACTTC.

V gene TRBV7-2 combines with J gene TRBJ2-7; 7 bases map to TRBD2. CDR3 length: 14 amino acids. The V gene's germline CDR1 is SGHTA and CDR2 FQGNSA. Trimming removed 2 bases from V and 6 bases from J; junction bases left unmatched: 7. The DNA of the CDR3 is TGTGCCAGCAGCTTACTCGTCGGGAGGACCGAGCAGTACTTC. Residues: CASSLLVGRTEQYF. Supplemented by reference TRBV7-2 and TRBJ2-7, the full variable domain reads GAGVSQSPSNKVTEKGKDVELRCDPISGHTALYWYRQSLGQGLEFLIYFQGNSAPDKSGLPSDRFSAERTGGSVSTLTIQRTQQEDSAVYLCASSLLVGRTEQYFGPGTRLTVT.

The V gene is TRBV19, the J gene TRBJ1-5; D may be TRBD1 (5 bases). Germline CDR1 is LNHDA and CDR2 is SQIVND (reference sequence). Between the trimmed V and J ends, which lost 6 bases and 3 bases, there was a span of 12 bases. The CDR3 runs to 14 residues. The CDR3 nucleotides are TGTGCCAGTAGCCCCTGGGGGGTCAATCAGCCCCAGCATTTT. Protein sequence: CASSPWGVNQPQHF. The whole variable domain, remainder taken from reference TRBV19 and TRBJ1-5, is DGGITQSPKYLFRKEGQNVTLSCEQNLNHDAMYWYRQDPGQGLRLIYYSQIVNDFQKGDIAEGYSVSREKKESFPLTVTSAQKNPTAFYLCASSPWGVNQPQHFGDGTRLSIL.

This sequence joins TRBV3-1 (or the pseudogene TRBV3-2) and TRBJ1-2; TRBD1 matches 8 bases. Germline V lookup: CDR1 LGHDT, CDR2 YNNKEL (reference sequence). With 4 bases clipped from V and 5 bases from J, the junction kept 9 bases outside the gene matches. The CDR3 runs to 15 residues. The CDR3 region has the DNA TGTGCCAGCAGCCGACGGACAGGGTCCCAGTATGGCTACACCTTC. Amino acid sequence: CASSRRTGSQYGYTF.

The chain is built from TRBV6-1 and TRBJ2-7; perhaps TRBD2 as D (5 bases). Germline loops: CDR1 MNHNS, CDR2 SASEGT. The length of the CDR3 is 13 residues. Trimming shortened V by 1 base and J by 3 bases, and 7 bases separated the two germline ends. The CDR3 protein is CASSEGTFYEQYF. The CDR3, as DNA: TGTGCCAGCAGTGAAGGGACTTTCTACGAGCAGTACTTC.

This clone was detected once. The chain is built from TRBV18 and TRBJ2-5, with 7 bases that match TRBD2. Germline V gene lookup returns CDR1 KGHSH and CDR2 LQKENI. Losses at the gene ends were 3 bases for V and 10 bases for J; bases not matched to a gene: 14. The CDR3 has 15 residues. CDR3 in DNA: TGTGCCAGCTCACCCAAAGACCGGGACTATCGGGACCAGTACTTC. It is translated as CASSPKDRDYRDQYF.

The count of this clone is one. The rearrangement joins TRBV29-1 to TRBJ2-3; D is perhaps TRBD1 (5 bases). The CDR3 runs to 15 residues. Trimming took off 7 bases at V and 0 bases at J, with 17 bases between the two ends. Germline V gives CDR1 SQVTM, CDR2 ANQGSEA. The CDR3 is CSGRLQDSSTDTQYF. The CDR3 nucleotides read TGCAGCGGGCGGTTACAGGATTCTAGCACAGATACGCAGTATTTT.

This clone was counted once. V and J are TRBV7-9 and TRBJ1-5; D is perhaps TRBD1 (6 bases). This CDR3 is built from 16 residues. Trimming shortened V by 2 bases and J by 3 bases, and 14 bases separated the two germline ends. The V gene's germline CDR1 is SEHNR and CDR2 FQNEAQ (reference sequence). The CDR3 sequence is CASSLWSAGANQPQHF. The CDR3 DNA reads TGTGCCAGCAGCTTATGGTCGGCAGGGGCCAATCAGCCCCAGCATTTT.

The rearrangement links TRBV11-2 to TRBJ2-7, with 9 positions matching TRBD1. CDR3 length: 15 residues. Per germline, CDR1 SGHAT and CDR2 FQNNGV. J gave up 3 bases and V 1 base, and 4 bases lay outside the gene matches. Here the CDR3 reads CASSLGGQGIYEQYF. The CDR3 DNA sequence: TGTGCCAGCAGCTTAGGAGGACAGGGGATCTACGAGCAGTACTTC.

The sample holds one count of this clone. The gene calls are TRBV6-1 and TRBJ1-5; D is perhaps TRBD1 (6 bases). Trimming stripped 2 bases from V and 5 bases from J, with 13 bases between. CDR1 is MNHNS and CDR2 is SASEGT in the germline V gene. The CDR3 runs to 15 residues. The CDR3 DNA reads as TGTGCCAGCAGTGAACACCAGGGGTGGTATCAGCCCCAGCATTTT. Its protein is CASSEHQGWYQPQHF.

V and J are TRBV19 and TRBJ2-1; TRBD1 might be the D (5 bases). Trimming took 6 bases from V and 4 from J, leaving 7 bases between them. This CDR3 spans 12 amino acids. The germline CDR1 and CDR2 sequences are LNHDA and SQIVND (reference sequence). This CDR3 is CASRGPYNEQFF. In DNA form, the CDR3 reads TGTGCCAGTAGGGGGCCGTACAATGAGCAGTTCTTC.

The chain couples TRBV27 to TRBJ1-2; 8 bases are a match to TRBD1. This CDR3 spans 15 amino acids. Per the germline V gene, CDR1 is MNHEY and CDR2 is SMNVEV (reference sequence). With 7 bases clipped from V and 8 bases from J, the junction kept 15 bases outside the gene matches. The CDR3 is CASNPRQGRGRGYTF. For the CDR3, the DNA is TGTGCCAGCAACCCTAGACAGGGGCGAGGGAGAGGCTACACCTTC.

This chain uses TRBV27 with TRBJ2-6; the D is unclear. Germline CDR1 is MNHEY and CDR2 is SMNVEV (reference sequence). V was trimmed by 4 bases and J by 0 bases, leaving 13 bases between them. There are 17 residues in the CDR3. The CDR3 DNA is TGTGCCAGCAGTTCCAGTTACAGCCTCTCTGGGGCCAACGTCCTGACTTTC. Translated, it gives CASSSSYSLSGANVLTF.

This CDR3 reads CASSLQNNYGYTF. Written as DNA, the CDR3 is TGTGCCAGCAGTTTACAGAACAACTATGGCTACACCTTC. V and J are TRBV6-6 and TRBJ1-2, with D unresolved. The CDR3 is 13 residues long. V was trimmed by 4 bases and J by 2 bases, leaving 8 bases between them. CDR1 and CDR2 (germline): MNHNY, SVGAGI (reference sequence).

This sequence joins TRBV7-9 and TRBJ2-1; 11 bases align to TRBD2. Germline trimming cut 5 bases from V and 9 bases from J; bases unmatched to any gene: 6. The CDR3 totals 14 residues. CDR1 and CDR2 from the germline V gene are SEHNR and FQNEAQ (reference sequence). Written as DNA, the CDR3 is TGTGCCAGCAGCCTACTAGCGGGAGCGTTTGAGCAGTTCTTC. Its protein product is CASSLLAGAFEQFF.

Here the CDR3 reads CASRQDATNEKLFF. As DNA, the CDR3 is TGTGCCAGCAGACAAGATGCAACTAATGAAAAACTGTTTTTT. The V and J genes are TRBV6-5 and TRBJ1-4; D gene ambiguous. Germline loops: CDR1 MNHEY, CDR2 SVGAGI. The CDR3 sequence is 14 residues long. Trimming shortened V by 6 bases and J by 0 bases, and 8 bases separated the two germline ends.